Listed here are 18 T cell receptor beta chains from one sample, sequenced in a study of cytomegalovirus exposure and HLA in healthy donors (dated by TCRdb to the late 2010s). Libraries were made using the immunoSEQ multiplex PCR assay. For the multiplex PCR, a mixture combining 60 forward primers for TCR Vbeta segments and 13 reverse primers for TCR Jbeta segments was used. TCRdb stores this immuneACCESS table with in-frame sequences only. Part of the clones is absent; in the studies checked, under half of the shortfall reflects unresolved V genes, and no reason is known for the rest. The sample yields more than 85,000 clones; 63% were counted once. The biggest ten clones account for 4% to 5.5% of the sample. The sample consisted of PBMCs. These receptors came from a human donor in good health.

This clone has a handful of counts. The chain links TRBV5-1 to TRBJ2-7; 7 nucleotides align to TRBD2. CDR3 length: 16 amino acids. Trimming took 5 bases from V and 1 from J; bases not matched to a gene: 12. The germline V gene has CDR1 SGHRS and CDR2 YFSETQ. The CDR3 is CASSLMGGRGSYEQYF. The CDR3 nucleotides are TGCGCCAGCAGTCTTATGGGCGGGAGAGGATCCTACGAGCAGTACTTC.

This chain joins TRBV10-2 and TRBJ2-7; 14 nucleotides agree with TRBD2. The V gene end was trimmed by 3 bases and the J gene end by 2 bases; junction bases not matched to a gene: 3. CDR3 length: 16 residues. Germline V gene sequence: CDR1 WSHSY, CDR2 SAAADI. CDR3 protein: CASSDSGLAGAYEQYF. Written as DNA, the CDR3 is TGCGCCAGCAGTGATTCGGGACTAGCGGGGGCCTACGAGCAGTACTTC.

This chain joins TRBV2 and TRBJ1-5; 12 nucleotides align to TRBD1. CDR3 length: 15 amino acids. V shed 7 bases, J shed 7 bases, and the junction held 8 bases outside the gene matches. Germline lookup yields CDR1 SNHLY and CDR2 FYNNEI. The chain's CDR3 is CASKEGQGAGQPQHF. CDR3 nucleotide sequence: TGTGCCAGCAAAGAGGGACAGGGGGCCGGGCAGCCCCAGCATTTT.

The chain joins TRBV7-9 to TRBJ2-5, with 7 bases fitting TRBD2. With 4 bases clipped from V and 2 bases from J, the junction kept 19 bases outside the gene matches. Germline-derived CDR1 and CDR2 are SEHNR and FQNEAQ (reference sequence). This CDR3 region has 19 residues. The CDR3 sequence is CASSYIARVFWGGQETQYF. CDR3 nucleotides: TGTGCCAGCAGCTATATAGCACGAGTTTTTTGGGGGGGACAAGAGACCCAGTACTTC.

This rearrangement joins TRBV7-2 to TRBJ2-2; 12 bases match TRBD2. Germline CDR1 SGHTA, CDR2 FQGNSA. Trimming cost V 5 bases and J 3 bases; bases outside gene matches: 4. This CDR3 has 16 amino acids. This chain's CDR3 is CASSLLAGGHTGELFF. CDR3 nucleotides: TGTGCCAGCAGCCTCCTAGCGGGAGGGCACACCGGGGAGCTGTTTTTT.

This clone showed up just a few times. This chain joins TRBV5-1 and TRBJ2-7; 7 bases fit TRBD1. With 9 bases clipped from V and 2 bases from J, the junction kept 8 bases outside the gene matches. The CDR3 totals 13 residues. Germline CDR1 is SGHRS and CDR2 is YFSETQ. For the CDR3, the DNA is TGCGCCACCAGAAGGGACAGAACCTACGAGCAGTACTTC. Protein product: CATRRDRTYEQYF. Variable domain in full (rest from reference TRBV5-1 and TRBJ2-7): KAGVTQTPRYLIKTRGQQVTLSCSPISGHRSVSWYQQTPGQGLQFLFEYFSETQRNKGNFPGRFSGRQFSNSRSEMNVSTLELGDSALYLCATRRDRTYEQYFGPGTRLTVT.

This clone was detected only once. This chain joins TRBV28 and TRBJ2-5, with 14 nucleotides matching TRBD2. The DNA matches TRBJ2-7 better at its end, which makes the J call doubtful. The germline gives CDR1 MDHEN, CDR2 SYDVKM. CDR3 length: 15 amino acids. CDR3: CASRLGLAGVNEQYF. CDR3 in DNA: TGTGCCAGCAGACTGGGACTAGCGGGAGTGAACGAGCAGTACTTC.

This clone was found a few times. CDR3 sequence (DNA): TGTGCCTGGAGTGTACCCGGCAGGGTGTCATATGGCTACACCTTC. Translation gives CAWSVPGRVSYGYTF. The rearrangement links TRBV30 to TRBJ1-2, with D tentatively TRBD1 (5 bases). The CDR3 is 15 residues long. Germline CDR1 reads GTSNPN; CDR2 reads SVGIG (reference sequence). V was pared by 0 bases and J by 5 bases, with 16 bases between.

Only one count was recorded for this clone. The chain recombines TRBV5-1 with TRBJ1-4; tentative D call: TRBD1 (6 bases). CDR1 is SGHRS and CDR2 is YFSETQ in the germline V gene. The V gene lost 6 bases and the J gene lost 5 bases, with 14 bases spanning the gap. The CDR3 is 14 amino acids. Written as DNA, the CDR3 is TGCGCCAGCAATTCCGGGACAAAGAATGAAAAACTGTTTTTT. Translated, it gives CASNSGTKNEKLFF.

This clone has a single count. The CDR3 DNA sequence: TGTGCCAGCAGCTTAATGGGACAGGGTTACTCACCCCTCCACTTT. Translation: CASSLMGQGYSPLHF. The chain is built from TRBV7-2 and TRBJ1-6; 9 bases fit TRBD1. V lost 2 bases to trimming and J lost 10 bases; unmatched junction nucleotides: 6. The CDR3 loop spans 15 amino acids. The germline V gene has CDR1 SGHTA and CDR2 FQGNSA.

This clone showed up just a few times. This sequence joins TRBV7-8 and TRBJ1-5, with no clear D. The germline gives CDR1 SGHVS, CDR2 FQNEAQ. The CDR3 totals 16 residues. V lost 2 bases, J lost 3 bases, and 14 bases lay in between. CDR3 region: CASSLRVTGFNQPQHF. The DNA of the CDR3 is TGTGCCAGCAGCTTAAGAGTCACGGGTTTCAATCAGCCCCAGCATTTT.

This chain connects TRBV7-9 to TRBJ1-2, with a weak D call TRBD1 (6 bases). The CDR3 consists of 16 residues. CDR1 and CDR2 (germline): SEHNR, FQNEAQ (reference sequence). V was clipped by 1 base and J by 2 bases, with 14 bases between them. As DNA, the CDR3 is TGTGCCAGCAGCTTAGGTGGACAGCTTAAAAACTATGGCTACACCTTC. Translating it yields CASSLGGQLKNYGYTF.

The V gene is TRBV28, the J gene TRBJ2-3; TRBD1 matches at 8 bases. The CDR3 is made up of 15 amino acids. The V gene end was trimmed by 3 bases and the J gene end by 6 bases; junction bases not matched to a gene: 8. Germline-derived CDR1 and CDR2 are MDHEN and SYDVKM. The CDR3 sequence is CASSFVQGARDTQYF. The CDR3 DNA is TGTGCCAGCAGTTTTGTCCAGGGGGCAAGGGATACGCAGTATTTT.

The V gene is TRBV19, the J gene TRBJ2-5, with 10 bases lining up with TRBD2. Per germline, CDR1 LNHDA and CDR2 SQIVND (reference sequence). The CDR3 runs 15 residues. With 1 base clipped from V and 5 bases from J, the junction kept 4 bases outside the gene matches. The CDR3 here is CASSIGAGGYETQYF. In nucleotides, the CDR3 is TGTGCCAGTAGTATAGGAGCGGGAGGGTATGAGACCCAGTACTTC.

Here the CDR3 DNA reads TGTGCCAGCAGTGAGAGGTGGTCTACCAAAAACATTCAGTACTTC. Translated, it gives CASSERWSTKNIQYF. This rearrangement joins TRBV2 to TRBJ2-4; D ambiguous. CDR3 length: 15 residues. V was cut by 3 bases and J by 2 bases, with 11 bases left in between. The germline CDR1 and CDR2 sequences are SNHLY and FYNNEI.

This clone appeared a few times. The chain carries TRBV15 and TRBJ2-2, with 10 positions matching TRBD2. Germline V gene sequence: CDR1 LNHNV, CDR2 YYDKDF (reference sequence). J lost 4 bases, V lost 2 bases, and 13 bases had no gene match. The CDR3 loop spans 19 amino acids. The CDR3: CATSRPGGAGGIGTGELFF. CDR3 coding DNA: TGTGCCACCAGCAGACCCGGGGGAGCGGGAGGGATCGGCACCGGGGAGCTGTTTTTT.

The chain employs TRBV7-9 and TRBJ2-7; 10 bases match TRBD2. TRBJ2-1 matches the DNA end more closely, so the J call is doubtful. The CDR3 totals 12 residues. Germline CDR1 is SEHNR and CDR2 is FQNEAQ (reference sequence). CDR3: CASSLTSGEQFF. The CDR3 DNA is TGTGCCAGCAGCTTGACTAGCGGGGAGCAGTTCTTC.

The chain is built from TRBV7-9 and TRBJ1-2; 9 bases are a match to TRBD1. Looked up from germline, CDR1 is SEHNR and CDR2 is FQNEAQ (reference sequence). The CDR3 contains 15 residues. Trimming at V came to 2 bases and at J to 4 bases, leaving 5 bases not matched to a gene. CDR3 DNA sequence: TGTGCCAGCAGCTTACCCCGACAGGGGGTCTATGGCTACACCTTC. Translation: CASSLPRQGVYGYTF.